This TCR beta chain was retrieved from a study of blood T cell repertoires in COVID-19. Study in general: Some COVID-19 samples were acute and others convalescent; all came from the United States, Italy and Spain.

CDR1 is MNHEY and CDR2 is SMNVEV in the germline V gene (reference sequence). The CDR3 contains 15 residues. Trimming at V came to 6 bases and at J to 2 bases, leaving 8 bases not matched to a gene. Here immunoSEQ multiplex PCR was the method, and the copy in TCRdb shows in-frame clones only, minus some. Of 120,000 or so clones listed, over 75% were seen once; the top ten hold about 18%. V is TRBV27 and J is TRBJ2-7; 9 nucleotides line up with TRBD1. The sequenced sample consisted of peripheral blood. The origin of this receptor is a young man with COVID-19, enrolled during active disease. DNA for the CDR3: TGTGCCAGCAGCTCCTACCGGGACAGGGCCTACGAGCAGTACTTC. This translates into CASSSYRDRAYEQYF.